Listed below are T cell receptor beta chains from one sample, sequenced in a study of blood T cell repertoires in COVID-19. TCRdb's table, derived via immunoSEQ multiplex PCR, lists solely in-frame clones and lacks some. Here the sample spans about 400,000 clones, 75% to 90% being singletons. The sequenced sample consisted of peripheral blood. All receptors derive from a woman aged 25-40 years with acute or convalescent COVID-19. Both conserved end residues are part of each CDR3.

cdr3_aa: CASSQDRGKLFF
v_call: TRBV5-5
j_call: TRBJ1-4

cdr3_aa: CASSWGQGETDTQYF
v_call: TRBV7-9
j_call: TRBJ2-3

cdr3_aa: CAWSGTEGGETQYF
v_call: TRBV30
j_call: TRBJ2-5

cdr3_aa: CASSQDMAGGNYNEQFF
v_call: TRBV3-1/TRBV3-2
j_call: TRBJ2-1

cdr3_aa: CASSLAFSGLTDTQYF
v_call: TRBV7-9
j_call: TRBJ2-3

cdr3_aa: CATSRGQPRGDTQYF
v_call: TRBV15
j_call: TRBJ2-3

cdr3_aa: CASSRLLGQSYGYTF
v_call: TRBV5-1
j_call: TRBJ1-2

cdr3_aa: CASSEVTLELETQYF
v_call: TRBV6-1
j_call: TRBJ2-5

cdr3_aa: CASSPDRNYGYTF
v_call: TRBV18
j_call: TRBJ1-2

cdr3_aa: CSADIKIGYTF
v_call: TRBV20-1
j_call: TRBJ1-2

cdr3_aa: CASSRTFEGQGFSREQFF
v_call: TRBV18
j_call: TRBJ2-1

cdr3_aa: CATQINRGLQETQYF
v_call: TRBV15
j_call: TRBJ2-5

cdr3_aa: CASSLKGQGVVGELFF
v_call: TRBV5-1
j_call: TRBJ2-2

cdr3_aa: CAWSEVAGVFSEQYF
v_call: TRBV30
j_call: TRBJ2-7

cdr3_aa: CASSRGGSDSYEQYF
v_call: TRBV18
j_call: TRBJ2-7

cdr3_aa: CASSRGQGNTEAFF
v_call: TRBV5-6
j_call: TRBJ1-1

cdr3_aa: CASSVAAGGRDEQFF
v_call: TRBV9
j_call: TRBJ2-1

cdr3_aa: CASRDRLISPLHF
v_call: TRBV19
j_call: TRBJ1-6

cdr3_aa: CASSTGTSGGAGETQYF
v_call: TRBV9
j_call: TRBJ2-5

cdr3_aa: CASSLASLLETQYF
v_call: TRBV11-2
j_call: TRBJ2-5

cdr3_aa: CASSRLAGRPEKLFF
v_call: TRBV18
j_call: TRBJ1-4

cdr3_aa: CASSVGLGTVNNEQFF
v_call: TRBV9
j_call: TRBJ2-1

cdr3_aa: CASIPWAGVETQYF
v_call: TRBV5-1
j_call: TRBJ2-5

cdr3_aa: CASSVGGEAFF
v_call: TRBV9
j_call: TRBJ1-1

cdr3_aa: CASSLEGANERQFF
v_call: TRBV11-3
j_call: TRBJ2-1

cdr3_aa: CASSKERGKKPQHF
v_call: TRBV21-1
j_call: TRBJ1-5

cdr3_aa: CASSIKETQYF
v_call: TRBV19
j_call: TRBJ2-5

cdr3_aa: CASKASGVTQETQYF
v_call: TRBV5-4
j_call: TRBJ2-5

cdr3_aa: CASSPYRTAAKNIQYF
v_call: TRBV28
j_call: TRBJ2-4

cdr3_aa: CSASYRNTGELFF
v_call: TRBV20-1
j_call: TRBJ2-2

cdr3_aa: CASSQGDSPLHF
v_call: TRBV11-3
j_call: TRBJ1-6

cdr3_aa: CASSYSGSSGNTIYF
v_call: TRBV6-6
j_call: TRBJ1-3

cdr3_aa: CASSPDRGHQETQYF
v_call: TRBV18
j_call: TRBJ2-5

cdr3_aa: CASSVGQYEQYF
v_call: TRBV5-4
j_call: TRBJ2-7

cdr3_aa: CSAQGTDDEAFF
v_call: TRBV29-1
j_call: TRBJ1-1

cdr3_aa: CASSLTRGTGELFF
v_call: TRBV7-7
j_call: TRBJ2-2

cdr3_aa: CASSWGRGSYEQYF
v_call: TRBV5-1
j_call: TRBJ2-7

cdr3_aa: CASSQDRGTGSEETQYF
v_call: TRBV3-1/TRBV3-2
j_call: TRBJ2-5

cdr3_aa: CASSDQGSGQFF
v_call: TRBV6-4
j_call: TRBJ2-1

cdr3_aa: CASSYPGTLVLAFF
v_call: TRBV28
j_call: TRBJ1-1

cdr3_aa: CASSLAAGSTGGISPLHF
v_call: TRBV5-1
j_call: TRBJ1-6

cdr3_aa: CATSRDVLRGNEQFF
v_call: TRBV15
j_call: TRBJ2-1

cdr3_aa: CASSITGTANTGELFF
v_call: TRBV7-6
j_call: TRBJ2-2